This T cell receptor (beta chain) was documented in a study of OX40 agonist ivuxolimab in advanced cancers. The CDR3 runs 14 residues. Germline CDR1 reads SGHDT; CDR2 reads YYEEEE. Trimming cost V 7 bases and J 3 bases, with 16 bases left between them. Method: immunoSEQ multiplex PCR; TCRdb's copy keeps in-frame clones and lacks some. The sample shows 130,000 or so clones, just over 90% of them seen only once. As concerns this clone: Its antigen is undetermined.

Findings of the study overall: Antigen targets of the expanded peripheral T cells went undetermined.

This specimen was CD4+ or CD8+ T cells sorted from blood, taken in a trial of the OX40 agonist ivuxolimab. The sequence came from an adult with an advanced solid tumor such as melanoma, head and neck, liver or kidney cancer. This chain joins TRBV5-6 and TRBJ2-5, with a tentative D call TRBD2 (5 bases). The CDR3 bases are TGTGCCAGCGGACCATTCGGGGTGGAAGAGACCCAGTACTTC. Its protein is CASGPFGVEETQYF.